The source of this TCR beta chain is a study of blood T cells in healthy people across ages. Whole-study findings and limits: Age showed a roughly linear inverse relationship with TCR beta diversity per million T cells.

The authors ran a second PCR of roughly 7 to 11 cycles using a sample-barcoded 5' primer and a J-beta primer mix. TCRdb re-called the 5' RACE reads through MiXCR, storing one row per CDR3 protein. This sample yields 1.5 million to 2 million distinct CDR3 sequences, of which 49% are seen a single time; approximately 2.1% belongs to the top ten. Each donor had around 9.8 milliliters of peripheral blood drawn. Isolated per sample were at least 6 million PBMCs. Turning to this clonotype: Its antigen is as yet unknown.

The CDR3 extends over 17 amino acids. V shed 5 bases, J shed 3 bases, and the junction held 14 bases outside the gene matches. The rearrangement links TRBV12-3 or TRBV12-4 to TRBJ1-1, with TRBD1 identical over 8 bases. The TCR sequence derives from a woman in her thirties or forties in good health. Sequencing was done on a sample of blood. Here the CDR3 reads CASSLGWPGGDDTEAFF. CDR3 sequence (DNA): TGTGCCAGCAGTCTGGGCTGGCCAGGGGGCGATGACACTGAAGCTTTCTTT.